The entry below gives a single T cell receptor beta chain sequence along with its context. The data are from a study of blood T cell repertoires in COVID-19. Study in general: Samples taken during acute and convalescent COVID-19 were collected in the United States, Italy and Spain. The analysed material was cDNA or gDNA that came from T cells, B-cell-depleted T cells, or PBMCs.

Study processing details: Reference gene primer amplification gave estimated nucleated cell counts. Sequencing was performed with immunoSEQ multiplex PCR; in TCRdb, only in-frame clones are kept and a portion is missing. D and trimming were read from the DNA, whereas the V and J calls and clone size are those reported in that table. In the table there are a few hundred thousand clones, 70% to 90% of which are singletons. Between the trimmed V and J ends, which lost 5 bases and 2 bases, there was a span of 13 bases. The CDR3 spans 16 residues. Germline CDR1 is MDHEN and CDR2 is SYDVKM. The origin of this receptor is a human donor in a cohort sampled during active COVID-19. J is TRBJ2-6 and V is TRBV28; the D is unclear. The sample comprised peripheral blood. This CDR3 is CASSLSGFAGANVLTF. CDR3 DNA: TGTGCCAGCAGTCTGTCCGGGTTTGCTGGGGCCAACGTCCTGACTTTC.